Here is one T cell receptor (beta chain) with its context. Its antigen is as yet unknown. These data originate in a study of cytomegalovirus exposure and HLA in healthy donors. General study findings and limits: A prior analysis recorded that most TCR beta V segments were productive about 87% or about 30% of the time. The classifier reportedly diagnosed cytomegalovirus status with high sensitivity and specificity. In a later analysis, most CMV-associated TCR beta chains appeared HLA-restricted.

PCR was performed using 60 Vbeta and 13 Jbeta primers. Clones were sequenced by immunoSEQ multiplex PCR, and TCRdb holds only the in-frame ones, with some missing. Of about 120,000 clones listed, 63% are singletons. The CDR3 runs to 16 residues. Germline values: CDR1 SGHRS, CDR2 YFSETQ. Losses at the gene ends were 4 bases for V and 1 base for J; bases not matched to a gene: 7. The chain combines TRBV5-1 with TRBJ2-5, with 10 bases lining up with TRBD1. The sequence was collected from a man aged 35-49 years in good health and CMV-seropositive. Input material: PBMCs. This CDR3 is CASSMTGGTVQETQYF. The CDR3 DNA reads TGCGCCAGCAGCATGACAGGGGGCACAGTCCAAGAGACCCAGTACTTC.